This is a list of T cell receptor beta chains from one sample in a study of blood T cell repertoires in COVID-19. Measured with immunoSEQ multiplex PCR; TCRdb has only the in-frame clones, and not every one. The data show 150,000 to 190,000 clones, with about four fifths seen just once and about 0.5% held by the top ten. The specimen was peripheral blood. The receptors stem from a man aged 60 to 75 with acute or convalescent COVID-19. CDR3s leave out the opening cysteine and the closing phenylalanine or tryptophan.

>TRBV6-5|TRBJ2-3
ASSYYGRGSDTQY
>TRBV6-5|TRBJ2-5
ASSFGGRETQY
>TRBV4-2|TRBJ2-1
ASSQALTAVASYNEQF
>TRBV10-2|TRBJ1-4
ASSERGKEKLF
>TRBV6-5|TRBJ1-1
AGSTGSVTEAF
>TRBV4-3|TRBJ1-2
ASSPLKTGNYGYT
>TRBV25-1|TRBJ2-2
ASSDSRDTGELF
>TRBV5-1|TRBJ2-1
ASSPLGQASSYNEQF
>TRBV6-5|TRBJ2-2
ASSRRTVNTGELF
>TRBV27|TRBJ2-3
ASRGGVAPLTDTQY
>TRBV4-2|TRBJ2-2
ASSQERSGGTGELF
>TRBV6-2/TRBV6-3|TRBJ2-1
ASSYSASGGESYNEQF
>TRBV11-1|TRBJ1-1
ASSLSDSTEAF
>TRBV6-5|TRBJ1-2
ASKGGNYGYT
>TRBV19|TRBJ2-7
ASAQTAYEQY
>TRBV19|TRBJ1-6
ASSARDRDNSPLH
>TRBV12-3/TRBV12-4|TRBJ1-5
ASSFSLSQPQH
>TRBV19|TRBJ2-5
AVSRDRGETQY
>TRBV18|TRBJ1-3
ASSPMTASSGNTIY
>TRBV28|TRBJ2-1
ASSKSGNNEQF
>TRBV28|TRBJ2-7
ASSLADRVNEQY
>TRBV6-2/TRBV6-3|TRBJ1-6
ASSYEGGGSPLH
>TRBV2|TRBJ2-1
ASSVTSGGGQRF
>TRBV7-2|TRBJ1-3
ASSLGAGGGNTIY
>TRBV9|TRBJ1-3
ASSVGEPRSGNTIY
>TRBV4-2|TRBJ1-2
ASSQELRVNYGYT
>TRBV27|TRBJ2-3
ASTPEGLGGSTDTQY
>TRBV3-1/TRBV3-2|TRBJ2-5
ASSQAKGYVKTQY
>TRBV7-7|TRBJ1-1
ASSLKQGTEAF
>TRBV6-6|TRBJ1-3
ASRLRQASSGNTIY
>TRBV4-1|TRBJ2-7
ASSQELRGSYEQY
>TRBV4-3|TRBJ1-2
ASSQDRQGAQGYT
>TRBV7-2|TRBJ2-5
ASSLIGTARETQY
>TRBV11-2|TRBJ2-7
ASSPVRDRGQEQY
>TRBV27|TRBJ1-5
ASSLGEKQPQH
>TRBV18|TRBJ1-5
ASSEGQGVQPQH
>TRBV27|TRBJ1-6
ASSSAGWKSPLH
>TRBV5-4|TRBJ2-2
ASSFGGEITGELF
>TRBV20-1|TRBJ1-1
SALVTEAF
>TRBV28|TRBJ2-7
ASLDSSLYEQY
>TRBV20-1|TRBJ2-2
SATKTGELF
>TRBV4-1|TRBJ1-2
ASSQGTGGGRGYT
>TRBV11-2|TRBJ1-6
ASSLTPGWNSPLH
>TRBV6-4|TRBJ1-3
ASTGVGNTIY
>TRBV7-9|TRBJ2-5
ASSPEGTQY
>TRBV3-1/TRBV3-2|TRBJ2-1
ASSQRQGAQNEQF
>TRBV9|TRBJ2-5
ASSVATGTETQY